This T cell receptor (beta chain) was identified in a study of T cell repertoires in cytomegalovirus infection. Whole-study context: In public TCR beta signatures, there were indications of both CMV infection and matching HLA type.

TCRdb reprocessed the reads via MiXCR and lists one record per CDR3 protein. The sample records fewer than 950,000 distinct CDR3 sequences, about 33% being singletons. This clonotype was seen more than once but under ten times. Its matching antigen is unknown. Trimming took 0 bases from V and 7 from J, leaving 8 bases between them. The CDR3 covers 14 residues. CDR1 and CDR2 from the germline V gene are SGHRS and YFSETQ. Sequencing used cultured CD8+ T cells from PBMCs, obtained from culture after CMV antigen stimulation. The TCR sequence derives from a human donor in good health (CMV status not recorded). Some clones in this sample may be carry-over from other donors' samples. The genes are TRBV5-1 and TRBJ1-6; unclear D gene. CDR3 sequence (DNA): TGCGCCAGCAGCTTGGGGGCCAAAAATTCACCCCTCCACTTT. Residues: CASSLGAKNSPLHF.